This TCR beta chain is drawn from a study of OX40 agonist ivuxolimab in advanced cancers. Study background: Enrolled patients in dose escalation had cancers that were hepatocellular carcinoma, melanoma, renal cell or head and neck cancer.

Generated by immunoSEQ multiplex PCR, the TCRdb table keeps only in-frame clones and is missing some. The data hold about 24,000 clones, with roughly 80% observed a single time. The junction had 5 bases not matched to a gene; V was cut back by 6 bases and J by 7 bases. CDR3 length: 15 amino acids. Germline-derived CDR1 and CDR2 are ENHRY and SYGVKD. The chain uses TRBV10-3 and TRBJ2-2; TRBD2 aligns across 13 bases. The sequence came from an adult with an advanced solid tumor such as melanoma, head and neck, liver or kidney cancer. The sample here was CD4+ or CD8+ T cells sorted from blood, taken in a trial of the OX40 agonist ivuxolimab. CDR3 amino acids: CAISGLAGANGELFF. CDR3 bases: TGTGCCATCAGCGGACTAGCGGGGGCGAACGGGGAGCTGTTTTTT.